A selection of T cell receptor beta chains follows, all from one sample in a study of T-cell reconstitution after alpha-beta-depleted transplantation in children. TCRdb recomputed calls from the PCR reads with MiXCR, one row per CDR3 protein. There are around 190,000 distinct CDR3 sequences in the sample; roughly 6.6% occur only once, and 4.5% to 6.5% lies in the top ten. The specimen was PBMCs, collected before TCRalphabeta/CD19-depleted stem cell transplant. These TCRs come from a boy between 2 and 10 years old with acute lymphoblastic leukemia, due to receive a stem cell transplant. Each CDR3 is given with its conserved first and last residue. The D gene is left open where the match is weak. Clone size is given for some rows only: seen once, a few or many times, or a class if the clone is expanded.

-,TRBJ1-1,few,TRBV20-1,CSARRQLNTEAFF,TGCAGTGCTAGAAGACAGCTGAACACTGAAGCTTTCTTT
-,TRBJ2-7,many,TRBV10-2,CASSDYRRSYEQYF,TGCGCCAGCAGTGATTACAGGCGGAGCTACGAGCAGTACTTC
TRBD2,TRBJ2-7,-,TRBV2,CASSGAAYEQYF,TGTGCCAGTAGCGGGGCAGCCTACGAGCAGTACTTC
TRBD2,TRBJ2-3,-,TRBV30,CAWSVRSSGGERDTQYF,TGTGCCTGGAGTGTACGGTCTAGCGGGGGGGAGAGAGATACGCAGTATTTT
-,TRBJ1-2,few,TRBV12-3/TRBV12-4,CASSPRGGRSAYGYTF,TGTGCCAGCAGTCCCCGGGGGGGACGCTCGGCCTATGGCTACACCTTC
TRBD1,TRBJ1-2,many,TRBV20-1,CSAPGGYYGYTF,TGCAGTGCTCCAGGGGGCTACTATGGCTACACCTTC
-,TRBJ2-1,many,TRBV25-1,CASSEQTATMSSYNEQFF,TGTGCCAGCAGCGAACAGACCGCCACTATGAGCTCCTACAATGAGCAGTTCTTC
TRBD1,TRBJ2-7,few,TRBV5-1,CASAQGTGSYEQYF,TGCGCCAGCGCCCAGGGGACAGGGTCCTACGAGCAGTACTTC
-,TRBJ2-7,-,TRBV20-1,CSARDSEGPYEQYF,TGCAGTGCTAGAGACTCAGAGGGACCCTACGAGCAGTACTTC
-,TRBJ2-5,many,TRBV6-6,CASSGGYQETQYF,TGTGCCAGCAGTGGGGGGTACCAAGAGACCCAGTACTTC
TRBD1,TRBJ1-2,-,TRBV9,CASSVSGQGAFGYTF,TGTGCCAGCAGCGTCTCGGGACAGGGCGCGTTCGGCTACACCTTC
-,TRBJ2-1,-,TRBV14,CASSQREPPPILPTYNEQFF,TGTGCCAGCAGCCAACGAGAGCCCCCGCCTATCCTGCCTACCTACAATGAGCAGTTCTTC
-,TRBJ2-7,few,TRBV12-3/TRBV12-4,CASSRSALTLPAYEQYF,TGTGCCAGCAGTCGCTCCGCGCTGACACTCCCAGCCTACGAGCAGTACTTC
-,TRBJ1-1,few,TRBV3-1,CASSQDRGGTEAFF,TGTGCCAGCAGCCAAGATAGGGGGGGCACTGAAGCTTTCTTT
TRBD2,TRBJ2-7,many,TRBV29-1,CSVGRTSGLYEQYF,TGCAGCGTAGGGCGGACTAGCGGACTCTACGAGCAGTACTTC
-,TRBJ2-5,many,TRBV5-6,CASSLASGMEAQYF,TGTGCCAGCAGCTTGGCCTCGGGGATGGAGGCCCAGTACTTC
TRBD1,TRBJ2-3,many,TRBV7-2,CASSLGQGVSTDTQYF,TGTGCCAGCAGCTTGGGACAGGGGGTGAGCACAGATACGCAGTATTTT
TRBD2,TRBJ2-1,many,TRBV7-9,CASSRTGTSVVDEQFF,TGTGCCAGCAGCCGAACCGGGACTAGCGTCGTCGATGAGCAGTTCTTC
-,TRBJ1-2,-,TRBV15,CATSSTGFYGYTF,TGTGCCACCAGCAGCACAGGTTTCTATGGCTACACCTTC
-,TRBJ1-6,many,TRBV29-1,CSALTGDNSPLHF,TGCAGCGCCCTGACGGGTGACAATTCACCCCTCCACTTT
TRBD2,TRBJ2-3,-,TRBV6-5,CASSSPGPPSGITDTQYF,TGTGCCAGCAGCAGCCCGGGACCCCCCAGCGGGATTACAGATACGCAGTATTTT
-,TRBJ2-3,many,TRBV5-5,CASSLQVSSTDTQYF,TGTGCCAGCAGCTTGCAAGTTTCGAGCACAGATACGCAGTATTTT